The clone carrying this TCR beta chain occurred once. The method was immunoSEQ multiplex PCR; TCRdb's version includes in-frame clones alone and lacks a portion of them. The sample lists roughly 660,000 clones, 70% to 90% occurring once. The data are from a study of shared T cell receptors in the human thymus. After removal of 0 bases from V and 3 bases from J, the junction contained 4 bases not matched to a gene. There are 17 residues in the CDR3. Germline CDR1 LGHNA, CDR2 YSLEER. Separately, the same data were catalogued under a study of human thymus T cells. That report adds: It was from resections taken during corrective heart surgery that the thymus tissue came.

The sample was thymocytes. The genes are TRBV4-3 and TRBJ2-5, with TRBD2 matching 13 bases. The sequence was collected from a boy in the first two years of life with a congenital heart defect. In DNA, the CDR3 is TGCGCCAGCAGCCAAGATGGACTAGCGGGAGATGAAGAGACCCAGTACTTC. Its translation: CASSQDGLAGDEETQYF.